This TCR beta chain was sequenced during a study of prognosis after radiotherapy for stage I lung cancer. V shed 0 bases and J 8 bases; nucleotides not matched to a gene: 5. Germline CDR1 MDHEN, CDR2 SYDVKM. The CDR3 is made up of 15 amino acids. Within the sample, this clonotype is medium-sized (0.01 to 0.1%). The target antigen is unknown. Two-round multiplex PCR, the amplification method, yielded TCR beta CDR3 from genomic DNA. TRBV and TRBJ genes each had their own specific primers in first-round PCR. TCRdb fed the multiplex PCR reads into MiXCR, producing one record per CDR3 protein. The sample yields 14,000 or so distinct CDR3 sequences, less than 45% seen once. The study's findings and limits: Patients' TRBV and TRBJ gene usage reportedly differed by presence or absence of metastases.

Sample: PBMCs, taken before or after stereotactic body radiation therapy (not recorded which). The TCR comes from a donor at least 50 years old with non-small cell lung cancer. V and J are TRBV28 and TRBJ2-1, with 9 bases lining up with TRBD1. DNA of the CDR3: TGTGCCAGCAGTTTATGGGGACAGGGAAAATATGAGCAGTTCTTC. Translated, it gives CASSLWGQGKYEQFF.